A single TCR beta chain is shown here with its context. Its antigen is not known. 13 Jbeta primers and 60 Vbeta primers were used for the PCR. The protocol was immunoSEQ multiplex PCR, while the TCRdb copy is restricted to in-frame clones and leaves out a portion. There are 150,000 or so clones in the sample; around 81% occur only once, and about 1.6% lies in the top ten. These data are taken from a study of cytomegalovirus exposure and HLA in healthy donors. As for the study in general: About 85 million unique TCRs from HLA-typed donors were held in an early release of data. Study observations and caveats: Later analysis showed TCR association rates varying by HLA locus, highest for DRB1 and lowest for HLA-C.

CDR3 length equals 14 residues. V gave up 5 bases and J gave up 4 bases; unmatched junction bases: 3. Germline V gives CDR1 SEHNR, CDR2 FQNEAQ (reference sequence). The chain employs TRBV7-9 and TRBJ2-7; 12 bases are a match to TRBD1. The specimen sequenced was PBMCs. The TCR comes from a man aged 40-49 years in good health and CMV-seronegative. The CDR3 protein is CASSLGQGAYEQYF. In DNA, the CDR3 is TGTGCCAGCAGCCTGGGACAGGGGGCTTACGAGCAGTACTTC.